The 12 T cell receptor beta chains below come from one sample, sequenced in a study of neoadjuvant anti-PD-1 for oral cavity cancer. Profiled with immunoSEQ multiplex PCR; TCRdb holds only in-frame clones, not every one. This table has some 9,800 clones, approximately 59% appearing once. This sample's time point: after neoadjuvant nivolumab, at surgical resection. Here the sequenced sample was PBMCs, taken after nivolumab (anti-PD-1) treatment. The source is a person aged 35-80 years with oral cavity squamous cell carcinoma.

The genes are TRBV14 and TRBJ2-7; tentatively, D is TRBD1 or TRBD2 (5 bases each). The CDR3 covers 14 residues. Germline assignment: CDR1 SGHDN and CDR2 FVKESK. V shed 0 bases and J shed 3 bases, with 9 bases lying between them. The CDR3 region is CASSQEGPYYEQYF. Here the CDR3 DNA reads TGTGCCAGCAGCCAAGAGGGACCTTACTACGAGCAGTACTTC.

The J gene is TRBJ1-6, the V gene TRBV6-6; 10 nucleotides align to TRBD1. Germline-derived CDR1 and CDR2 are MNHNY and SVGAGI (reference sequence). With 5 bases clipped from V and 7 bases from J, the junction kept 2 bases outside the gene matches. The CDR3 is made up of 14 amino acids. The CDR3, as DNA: TGTGCCAGCAGTACGGGACAGGGGAATTCACCCCTCCACTTT. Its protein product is CASSTGQGNSPLHF.

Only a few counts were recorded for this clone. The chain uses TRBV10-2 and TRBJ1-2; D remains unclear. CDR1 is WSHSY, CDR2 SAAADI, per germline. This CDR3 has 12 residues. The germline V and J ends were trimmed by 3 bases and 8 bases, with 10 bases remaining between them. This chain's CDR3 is CASSERMGGYTF. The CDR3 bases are TGCGCCAGCAGTGAACGAATGGGGGGCTACACCTTC.

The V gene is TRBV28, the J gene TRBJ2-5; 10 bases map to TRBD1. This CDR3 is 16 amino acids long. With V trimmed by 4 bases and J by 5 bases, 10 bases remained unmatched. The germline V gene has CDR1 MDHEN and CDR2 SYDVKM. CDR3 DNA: TGTGCCAGCAGTTCCGGGGGCGGGACAGGGGACGAGACCCAGTACTTC. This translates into CASSSGGGTGDETQYF.

The CDR3 region has the DNA TGCGCCAGCAGCCACGGGACAGGGGGCCTCGTCGGTGAAAAACTGTTTTTT. Its protein product is CASSHGTGGLVGEKLFF. The chain recombines TRBV4-1 with TRBJ1-4, with 12 nucleotides matching TRBD1. Germline loops: CDR1 MGHRA, CDR2 YSYEKL. This CDR3 is built from 17 residues. J lost 7 bases, V lost 3 bases, and 9 bases had no gene match.

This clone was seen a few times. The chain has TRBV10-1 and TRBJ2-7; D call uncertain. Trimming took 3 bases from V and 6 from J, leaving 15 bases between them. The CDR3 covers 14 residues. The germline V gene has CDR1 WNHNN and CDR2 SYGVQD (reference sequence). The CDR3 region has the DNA TGCGCCAGCAGTGATCGGGCTAGAATCTCCGAGCAGTACTTC. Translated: CASSDRARISEQYF.

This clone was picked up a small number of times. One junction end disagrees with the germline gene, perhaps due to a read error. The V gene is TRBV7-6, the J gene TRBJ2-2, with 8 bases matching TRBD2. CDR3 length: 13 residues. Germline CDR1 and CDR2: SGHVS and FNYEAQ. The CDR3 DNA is TGTGCCAGCAGCCTAGCGGGCGGCGGGGAGCTGTTTTTT. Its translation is CASSLAGGGELFF.

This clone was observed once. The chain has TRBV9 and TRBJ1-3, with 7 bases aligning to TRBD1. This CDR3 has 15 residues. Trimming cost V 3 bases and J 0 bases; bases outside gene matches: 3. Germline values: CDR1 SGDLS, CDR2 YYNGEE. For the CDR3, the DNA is TGTGCCAGCAGCGCAGGGACAGCCTCTGGAAACACCATATATTTT. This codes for CASSAGTASGNTIYF.

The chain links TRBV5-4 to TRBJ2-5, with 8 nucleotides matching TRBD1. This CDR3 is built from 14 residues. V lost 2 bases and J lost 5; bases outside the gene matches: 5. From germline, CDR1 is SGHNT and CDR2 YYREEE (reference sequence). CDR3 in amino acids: CASSLAGGRETQYF. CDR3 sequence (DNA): TGTGCCAGCAGCTTAGCAGGGGGCAGGGAGACCCAGTACTTC.

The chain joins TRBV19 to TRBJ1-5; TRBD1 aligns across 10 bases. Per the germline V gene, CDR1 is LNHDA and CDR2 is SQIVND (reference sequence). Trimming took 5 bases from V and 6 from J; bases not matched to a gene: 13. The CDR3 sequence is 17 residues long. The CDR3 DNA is TGTGCCAGTAGTTCCCCACCAGGGACAGGGGCTGGTCAGCCCCAGCATTTT. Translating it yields CASSSPPGTGAGQPQHF. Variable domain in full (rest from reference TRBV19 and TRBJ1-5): DGGITQSPKYLFRKEGQNVTLSCEQNLNHDAMYWYRQDPGQGLRLIYYSQIVNDFQKGDIAEGYSVSREKKESFPLTVTSAQKNPTAFYLCASSSPPGTGAGQPQHFGDGTRLSIL.

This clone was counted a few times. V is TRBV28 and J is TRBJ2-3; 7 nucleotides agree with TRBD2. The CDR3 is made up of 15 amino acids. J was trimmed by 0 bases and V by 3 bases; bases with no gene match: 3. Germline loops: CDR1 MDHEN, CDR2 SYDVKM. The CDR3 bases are TGTGCCAGCAGTTTCGGGGGACTAAGCACAGATACGCAGTATTTT. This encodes CASSFGGLSTDTQYF.

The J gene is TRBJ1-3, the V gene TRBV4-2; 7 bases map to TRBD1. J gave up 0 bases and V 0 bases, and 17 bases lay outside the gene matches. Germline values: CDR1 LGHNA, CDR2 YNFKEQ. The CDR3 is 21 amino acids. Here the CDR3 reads CASSQERGGRGQINSGNTIYF. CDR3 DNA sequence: TGTGCCAGCAGCCAAGAAAGGGGGGGAAGGGGACAGATCAACTCTGGAAACACCATATATTTT.